The 29 T cell receptor beta chains listed next were all sequenced from one sample in a study of T-cell memory formation after mild COVID-19. TCRdb reanalysed the 5' RACE reads using MiXCR and keeps one entry per CDR3 protein. The data show some 260,000 distinct CDR3 sequences, with over 15% seen just once and 3% to 4.5% held by the top ten. What was sequenced was PBMCs or a T cell subset sorted from them (not recorded which). These receptor sequences come from a man between 18 and 35 years old who had mild COVID-19 (a few samples of this study predate the infection). Cell type and time point are not known.

The chain is built from TRBV6-5 and TRBJ1-2; 12 nucleotides agree with TRBD1. V lost 6 bases and J lost 8; bases outside the gene matches: 10. This CDR3 has 15 amino acids. In germline, CDR1 is MNHEY, CDR2 SVGAGI. CDR3 amino acids: CASRVPGQGAEGYTF. CDR3 DNA sequence: TGTGCCAGCAGAGTTCCGGGACAGGGGGCGGAAGGCTACACCTTC.

Many counts were recorded for this clonotype. The chain employs TRBV11-2 and TRBJ2-5, with 12 bases aligning to TRBD1. Germline lookup yields CDR1 SGHAT and CDR2 FQNNGV. CDR3 length: 17 amino acids. V gave up 0 bases and J gave up 4 bases; unmatched junction bases: 6. Here the CDR3 reads CASSLDRDRGRAETQYF. CDR3 coding DNA: TGTGCCAGCAGCTTAGATCGGGACAGGGGGCGCGCAGAGACCCAGTACTTC.

This clonotype was recorded at least ten times. The chain links TRBV5-5 to TRBJ2-2, with 10 bases aligning to TRBD2. From germline, CDR1 is SGHKS and CDR2 YYEKEE (reference sequence). This CDR3 has 17 residues. The V and J ends lost 4 bases and 3 bases, in that order; junction bases with no gene match: 9. The CDR3, as DNA: TGTGCCAGCAGCCTCCTTAGTAGCGGGGGGCACACCGGGGAGCTGTTTTTT. It specifies CASSLLSSGGHTGELFF. The whole variable domain, remainder taken from reference TRBV5-5 and TRBJ2-2, is DAGVTQSPTHLIKTRGQQVTLRCSPISGHKSVSWYQQVLGQGPQFIFQYYEKEERGRGNFPDRFSARQFPNYSSELNVNALLLGDSALYLCASSLLSSGGHTGELFFGEGSRLTVL.

This chain links TRBV11-3 with TRBJ2-3, with 13 bases fitting TRBD2. Per the germline V gene, CDR1 is SGHNT and CDR2 is YENEEA. Trimming took 5 bases from V and 2 from J; bases not matched to a gene: 10. This CDR3 is 18 amino acids long. CDR3 in DNA: TGTGCCAGCAGCCTTCTGGGGGGACTAGCGGGACTCACAGATACGCAGTATTTT. Translation gives CASSLLGGLAGLTDTQYF.

This clonotype was counted at least ten times. The rearrangement joins TRBV12-3 or TRBV12-4 to TRBJ2-2, with D perhaps TRBD1 (5 bases). CDR3 length: 13 amino acids. V lost 5 bases and J lost 1, with 5 bases in between. CDR3 DNA: TGTGCCAGCAGTACAGGGAACACCGGGGAGCTGTTTTTT. It encodes CASSTGNTGELFF.

The chain employs TRBV7-6 and TRBJ2-5; weak D call: TRBD2 (5 bases). The ends were cut back, 5 bases at V and 2 bases at J, with 12 bases in the middle. This CDR3 contains 14 residues. The germline V gene encodes CDR1 SGHVS and CDR2 FNYEAQ. The CDR3 DNA reads as TGTGCCAGCAGCCCCAGCGGCCCACAAGAGACCCAGTACTTC. It translates to CASSPSGPQETQYF.

This rearrangement joins TRBV12-3 or TRBV12-4 to TRBJ2-1, with 12 bases lining up with TRBD2. The trim removed 6 bases at V and 9 bases at J, leaving 3 bases unmatched. There are 13 residues in the CDR3. The CDR3 loop reads CASRLAGGAEQFF. The CDR3 DNA reads as TGTGCCAGCAGGCTAGCGGGGGGGGCTGAGCAGTTCTTC.

This clonotype appeared a few times. The chain joins TRBV7-9 to TRBJ2-1; maybe TRBD1 (6 bases). The CDR3 is 13 residues long. CDR1 is SEHNR, CDR2 FQNEAQ, per germline (reference sequence). V lost 2 bases and J 8 bases, leaving 10 bases between the germline ends. CDR3 loop: CASSLPNRDEQFF. The CDR3 bases are TGTGCCAGCAGCTTACCTAACAGGGATGAGCAGTTCTTC.

In its sample, this clonotype was seen a few times. This rearrangement joins TRBV20-1 to TRBJ1-4, with D hard to call. Trimming stripped 2 bases from V and 7 bases from J, with 14 bases between. CDR3 length equals 14 residues. Germline V gene lookup returns CDR1 DFQATT and CDR2 SNEGSKA (reference sequence). The CDR3 here is CSARQAAAFEKLFF. Written as DNA, the CDR3 is TGCAGTGCTAGACAGGCTGCAGCCTTTGAAAAACTGTTTTTT.

J is TRBJ2-1 and V is TRBV5-1; 8 positions agree with TRBD2. Germline CDR1 and CDR2: SGHRS and YFSETQ. CDR3 size: 16 residues. V was clipped by 4 bases and J by 1 base; unmatched bases: 7. CDR3 in amino acids: CASSPYPGGSYNEQFF. The CDR3 nucleotides are TGCGCCAGCAGCCCCTACCCGGGGGGGTCCTACAATGAGCAGTTCTTC.

Worth noting for this clonotype: Given a much more abundant clone one base away, this may be a read error. V is TRBV18 and J is TRBJ1-1, with no clear D. Germline V gene data show CDR1 as KGHSH and CDR2 as LQKENI. Trimming removed 6 bases at V and 1 base at J, with 9 bases between. This CDR3 has 13 amino acids. In DNA form, the CDR3 reads TGTGCCAGCTCTACAGAGACGAACACTGAAGCTTTCTTT. Residues: CASSTETNTEAFF. The variable domain in full, with the rest retrieved from reference TRBV18 and TRBJ1-1, is NAGVMQNPRHLVRRRGQEARLRCSPMKGHSHVYWYRQLPEEGLKFMVYLQKENIIDESGMPKERFSAEFPKEGPSILRIQQVVRGDSAAYFCASSTETNTEAFFGQGTRLTVV.

This clonotype was observed a handful of times. The chain combines TRBV9 with TRBJ1-4; 8 bases are shared with TRBD1. The J segment lost 8 bases and the V segment lost 7 bases, leaving 10 bases of the junction unmatched. The germline V gene has CDR1 SGDLS and CDR2 YYNGEE. The CDR3 totals 14 residues. This CDR3 is CASSRGRGGEKLFF. The DNA of the CDR3 is TGTGCCAGCTCCAGGGGGCGCGGGGGGGAAAAACTGTTTTTT.

The V and J genes are TRBV6-5 and TRBJ1-6; perhaps TRBD1 as D (6 bases). V lost 6 bases and J 14 bases, leaving 17 bases between the germline ends. The CDR3 contains 13 residues. The germline V gene has CDR1 MNHEY and CDR2 SVGAGI. The CDR3 sequence: CASSRTSGQALHF. DNA for the CDR3: TGTGCCAGCAGCAGAACTTCGGGACAAGCCCTCCACTTT.

This clonotype was counted a few times. V and J are TRBV29-1 and TRBJ1-2, with D tentatively TRBD1 (5 bases). The germline CDR1 and CDR2 sequences are SQVTM and ANQGSEA. CDR3 length: 11 residues. V was trimmed by 3 bases and J by 5 bases, leaving 7 bases between them. The CDR3: CSVEGEYGYTF. The CDR3 nucleotides read TGCAGCGTTGAGGGGGAATATGGCTACACCTTC.

Many counts were recorded for this clonotype. The CDR3 region has the DNA TGTGCCAGCAGCTTGGTTCACAGCCCTATTGAAGCTTTCTTT. It codes for CASSLVHSPIEAFF. This chain connects TRBV5-6 to TRBJ1-1, with D uncertain. The CDR3 runs 14 residues. CDR1 and CDR2 from the germline V gene are SGHDT and YYEEEE. Trimming took off 0 bases at V and 7 bases at J, with 13 bases between the two ends.

The genes are TRBV12-3 or TRBV12-4 and TRBJ1-6, with a weak D call TRBD1 (5 bases). The V and J ends lost 5 bases and 6 bases respectively, with 17 bases between them. The CDR3 is 16 residues long. The CDR3 DNA reads as TGTGCCAGCAGTCAGGGAGGGGCGGGTGGTAATTCACCCCTCCACTTT. Residues: CASSQGGAGGNSPLHF.

The rearrangement joins TRBV19 to TRBJ1-3; D is unclear. Per germline, CDR1 LNHDA and CDR2 SQIVND (reference sequence). Trimming took 5 bases from V and 0 from J, leaving 14 bases between them. CDR3 length: 16 amino acids. The CDR3 spells CASSETRVTSGNTIYF. In DNA, the CDR3 is TGTGCCAGTAGTGAAACTCGGGTTACCTCTGGAAACACCATATATTTT.

This clonotype was counted many times. The chain links TRBV6-1 to TRBJ2-5, with 10 nucleotides matching TRBD2. Germline trimming cut 1 base from V and 5 bases from J; bases unmatched to any gene: 4. Per the germline V gene, CDR1 is MNHNS and CDR2 is SASEGT. The CDR3 is made up of 15 amino acids. In nucleotides, the CDR3 is TGTGCCAGCAGTGAAGTTGGGACTAGCGTTGAGACCCAGTACTTC. It is translated as CASSEVGTSVETQYF.

This clonotype has ten or more counts. This chain links TRBV12-3 or TRBV12-4 with TRBJ2-4, with 8 bases lining up with TRBD1. The V segment lost 1 base and the J segment 8 bases; nucleotides outside the gene matches: 1. The CDR3 has 13 residues. The CDR3 sequence is CASSLGRGHIQYF. CDR3 bases: TGTGCCAGCAGTTTAGGCAGGGGGCACATTCAGTACTTC.

The V call is TRBV29-1, the J call TRBJ1-1; TRBD1 aligns across 7 bases. The germline gives CDR1 SQVTM, CDR2 ANQGSEA. This CDR3 has 12 residues. The V segment lost 6 bases and the J segment 5 bases; nucleotides outside the gene matches: 6. The CDR3 coding sequence is TGCAGCGTGCCGACAGGGAAGACTGAAGCTTTCTTT. Amino acid sequence: CSVPTGKTEAFF.

The rearrangement uses TRBV29-1 and TRBJ1-1; perhaps TRBD1 as D (5 bases). CDR1 is SQVTM and CDR2 is ANQGSEA in the germline V gene. Between the trimmed V and J ends, which lost 8 bases and 1 base, there was a span of 14 bases. The CDR3 sequence is 13 residues long. The CDR3 reads CSTSGRGNTEAFF. Written as DNA, the CDR3 is TGCAGCACATCGGGACGGGGGAACACTGAAGCTTTCTTT.

This chain links TRBV5-4 with TRBJ2-2, with 7 bases identical to TRBD2. The CDR3 contains 13 residues. Losses at the gene ends were 4 bases for V and 6 bases for J; bases not matched to a gene: 3. Germline V gene data show CDR1 as SGHNT and CDR2 as YYREEE (reference sequence). As DNA, the CDR3 is TGTGCCAGCAGCCCGACTAGCCCCGGGGAGCTGTTTTTT. Protein: CASSPTSPGELFF.

The chain has TRBV5-6 and TRBJ1-2; 8 nucleotides match TRBD1. Germline V CDR1 and CDR2: SGHDT, YYEEEE. Trimming cost V 4 bases and J 7 bases; bases outside gene matches: 6. The CDR3 contains 13 residues. CDR3: CASSVDRGGGYTF. The CDR3 nucleotides read TGTGCCAGCAGCGTCGACAGGGGCGGTGGCTACACCTTC.

The sample holds a few counts of this clonotype. The V and J genes are TRBV5-1 and TRBJ2-3, with D unclear. Germline V lookup: CDR1 SGHRS, CDR2 YFSETQ. The CDR3 covers 14 residues. The V end was cut by 4 bases, the J end by 6 bases, with 15 bases between. The CDR3 loop is CASSVGLDVDTQYF. The CDR3 DNA reads as TGCGCCAGCAGCGTGGGCCTAGATGTGGATACGCAGTATTTT.

This chain uses TRBV10-3 with TRBJ2-5; 8 nucleotides agree with TRBD2. The ends lost 5 bases at V and 1 base at J; junction bases unmatched: 6. This CDR3 is built from 15 residues. The V gene's germline CDR1 is ENHRY and CDR2 SYGVKD. For the CDR3, the DNA is TGTGCCATCAGTAAGGCGGGGGGCCTCCAAGAGACCCAGTACTTC. Its protein product is CAISKAGGLQETQYF.

In this sample, this clonotype turned up a few times. The chain is built from TRBV5-6 and TRBJ2-4; D may be TRBD1 (6 bases). The germline CDR1 and CDR2 sequences are SGHDT and YYEEEE. The length of the CDR3 is 14 residues. Trimming shortened V by 2 bases and J by 3 bases, and 9 bases separated the two germline ends. For the CDR3, the DNA is TGTGCCAGCAGCTTTGGGGGACACAAAAACATTCAGTACTTC. This codes for CASSFGGHKNIQYF.

This clonotype was counted a single time. CDR3 DNA sequence: TGTGCCAGCAGTTTCGCCGGGCACCTCGAAACCCAGTACTTC. This codes for CASSFAGHLETQYF. The rearrangement links TRBV6-5 to TRBJ2-5; D is unresolved. Trimming stripped 4 bases from V and 8 bases from J, with 17 bases between. This CDR3 comprises 14 residues. CDR1 is MNHEY, CDR2 SVGAGI, per germline.

This chain connects TRBV6-5 to TRBJ1-2, with a tentative D call TRBD1 (6 bases). The CDR3 covers 13 residues. V lost 4 bases to trimming and J lost 4 bases, with 10 bases between them. Germline V gene data show CDR1 as MNHEY and CDR2 as SVGAGI. The CDR3 nucleotides read TGTGCCAGCAGTTTTGGGGGCCCCTATGGCTACACCTTC. Its protein is CASSFGGPYGYTF.

This clonotype was detected a few times. The chain joins TRBV3-1 to TRBJ2-5; no clear D gene. There are 15 residues in the CDR3. Per the germline V gene, CDR1 is LGHDT and CDR2 is YNNKEL (reference sequence). The ends were cut back, 3 bases at V and 7 bases at J, with 18 bases in the middle. CDR3: CASSQDPAAAWTQYF. CDR3 nucleotide sequence: TGTGCCAGCAGCCAGGACCCGGCGGCGGCTTGGACCCAGTACTTC.